The rows below give T cell receptor beta chains drawn from one sample of a study of human T cells and chemical hapten exposure. MiXCR was run by TCRdb on the RACE reads, yielding one entry per CDR3 protein. There are some 170,000 distinct CDR3 sequences in the sample; about 27% occur only once, and approximately 2.1% lies in the top ten. Sequenced material: whole blood, taken in connection with sensitization to the hapten diphenylcyclopropenone (DPC). The receptors derive from a woman between 18 and 29 years old with alopecia areata. Some clones in this sample may be carry-over from other donors' samples. The CDR3 runs from the conserved cysteine through the conserved F or W. D genes are given only for firm matches. Clone size is given for some rows only: seen once, a few or many times, or a class if the clone is expanded.

TRBD1,TRBV29-1,few,TRBJ2-7,TGCAGCGTGGACAGGGGTAAAGGCTACGAGCAGTACTTC,CSVDRGKGYEQYF
TRBD2,TRBV11-1,.,TRBJ2-1,TGTGCCAGCAGCTTAGGACTAGCCAGCAATGAGCAGTTCTTC,CASSLGLASNEQFF
.,TRBV18,few,TRBJ2-5,TGTGCCAGCTCACCATTAGGGGTTCAAGAGACCCAGTACTTC,CASSPLGVQETQYF
.,TRBV20-1,few,TRBJ2-7,TGCAGTGCTGGAGGACCCTACAACGAGCAGTACTTC,CSAGGPYNEQYF
.,TRBV29-1,.,TRBJ2-1,TGCAGCGTTGAAGATCTCGGGGAAACCTACAATGAGCAGTTCTTC,CSVEDLGETYNEQFF
.,TRBV7-2,few,TRBJ2-1,TGTGCCAGCAGCCCCTCTAGCCTTACCTACAATGAGCAGTTCTTC,CASSPSSLTYNEQFF
TRBD2,TRBV7-3,.,TRBJ2-2,TGTGCCAGCAGCTTAAGACTAGCGGTCGACACCGGGGAGCTGTTTTTT,CASSLRLAVDTGELFF
.,TRBV5-6,.,TRBJ1-6,TGTGCCAGCAGCTTGCATCCGGAGCCCAGCTTGCCTCTCCACTTT,CASSLHPEPSLPLHF
.,TRBV29-1,few,TRBJ2-1,TGCAGCGTTGAAGACGAAGTATCCTACAATGAGCAGTTCTTC,CSVEDEVSYNEQFF
.,TRBV7-2,.,TRBJ1-5,TGTGCCAGCAGCTTAACGAGGGGTTTGAGCCAGCCCCAGCATTTT,CASSLTRGLSQPQHF
.,TRBV29-1,.,TRBJ2-7,TGCAGCGTTGAGGACAGAGCATCCTACGAGCAGTACTTC,CSVEDRASYEQYF
.,TRBV18,few,TRBJ1-1,TGTGCCAGCCCCCAGGACGGGAGGGCGGGGAACACTGAAGCTTTCTTT,CASPQDGRAGNTEAFF
.,TRBV20-1,few,TRBJ1-5,TGCAGTGCTAGTTCGGATCAGCCCCAGCATTTT,CSASSDQPQHF
.,TRBV27,.,TRBJ2-7,TGTGTCAGCGCCAGTGGGAAGCCCTACGAGCAGTACTTC,CVSASGKPYEQYF
TRBD2,TRBV6-5,.,TRBJ2-3,TGTGCCAGCAGTTACCGGACTAGCGGGAGCCCAGATACGCAGTATTTT,CASSYRTSGSPDTQYF
.,TRBV12-3/TRBV12-4,.,TRBJ2-1,TGTGCCAGCCGAGGTCAGGGATGGGGTTACAATGAGCAGTTCTTC,CASRGQGWGYNEQFF
.,TRBV14,.,TRBJ1-1,TGTGCCAGCAGCCAAGCAGGGATGACCACTGAAGCTTTCTTT,CASSQAGMTTEAFF
.,TRBV21-1,.,TRBJ2-5,TGTGCCAGCAGCCTCCGCCCGGGACTAGCGGGAGAAGGAGAGACCCAGTACTTC,CASSLRPGLAGEGETQYF
TRBD2,TRBV6-2/TRBV6-3,few,TRBJ2-3,TGTGCCAGCAGTTACTCGTACCTAGCGGGAGCGGAAGATACGCAGTATTTT,CASSYSYLAGAEDTQYF
TRBD1,TRBV7-2,few,TRBJ1-1,TGTGCCAGCAGCCGGAAGACAGGGTATGAAGCTTTCTTT,CASSRKTGYEAFF
.,TRBV25-1,once,TRBJ2-3,TGTGCCAGCAGTGAATATGGGGGCACAGATACGCAGTATTTT,CASSEYGGTDTQYF
TRBD2,TRBV4-1,.,TRBJ2-1,TGCGCCAGCAGCCAAGATCCTCCTAGCGGGTACAATGAGCAGTTCTTC,CASSQDPPSGYNEQFF
.,TRBV2,few,TRBJ2-7,TGTGCCAGCCTCACCGGTGGAGGCGAGCAGTACTTC,CASLTGGGEQYF
.,TRBV10-3,many,TRBJ1-1,TGTGCCAGAGCGAGGGGGACTGAAGCTTTCTTT,CARARGTEAFF
.,TRBV4-3,.,TRBJ1-2,TGCGCCAGCAGCCAAGTCGACAGCTCCTATGGCTACACCTTC,CASSQVDSSYGYTF
TRBD2,TRBV20-1,.,TRBJ2-4,TGCAGTGCTAGGGCGGGGGGCGCCATTCAGTACTTC,CSARAGGAIQYF
.,TRBV2,few,TRBJ1-5,TGTGCCAGCAGTGAAGCGCGGACAGGCAATCAGCCCCAGCATTTT,CASSEARTGNQPQHF
TRBD2,TRBV12-3/TRBV12-4,few,TRBJ2-3,TGTGCCAGCAGTTTATGGGCTAGCGGGGGAGGCACGCAGTATTTT,CASSLWASGGGTQYF
.,TRBV2,.,TRBJ1-2,TGTGCCAGCATGAAGACAGAAAAAGTGAAGGATGGCTACACCTTC,CASMKTEKVKDGYTF
TRBD2,TRBV9,.,TRBJ2-1,TGTGCCAGCAGCGTATCCGGGACTAGCGGGAGGAGGGATGAGCAGTTCTTC,CASSVSGTSGRRDEQFF
.,TRBV6-6,.,TRBJ2-5,TGTGCCAGCAGGGCAAACACAGAGACCCAGTACTTC,CASRANTETQYF
.,TRBV7-3,.,TRBJ2-6,TGTGCCAGCAGCTTGGTCAGGCTTTCCTCCTCTGGGGCCAACGTCCTGACTTTC,CASSLVRLSSSGANVLTF
.,TRBV7-2,many,TRBJ1-1,TGTGCCAGCAGCTTAAGCCTGAACACTGAAGCTTTCTTT,CASSLSLNTEAFF
TRBD1,TRBV20-1,few,TRBJ1-2,TGCAGTGCTAGAGACAGGGGGCGCACCTATGGCTACACCTTC,CSARDRGRTYGYTF
.,TRBV18,few,TRBJ1-5,TGTGCCAGCTCACCAGCAGGCGGGGGGCGCTTAAGCAATCAGCCCCAGCATTTT,CASSPAGGGRLSNQPQHF
.,TRBV5-1,few,TRBJ2-5,TGCGCCAGCAGCTGGGAACAAGAGACCCAGTACTTC,CASSWEQETQYF
TRBD1,TRBV2,few,TRBJ2-3,TGTGCCAGCAGTCCAAGGGCGGGGACAGGGGGCTTTGGTGATACGCAGTATTTT,CASSPRAGTGGFGDTQYF
TRBD2,TRBV5-1,.,TRBJ2-1,TGCGCCAGCAGCTACTCCGGGACTAACAATGAGCAGTTCTTC,CASSYSGTNNEQFF
.,TRBV6-5,.,TRBJ2-1,TGTGCCAGCTCGAGGGGGAAAAATGAGCAGTTCTTC,CASSRGKNEQFF
.,TRBV29-1,few,TRBJ1-2,TGCAGCGTCCCGGACAGAACGATAGGCTACACCTTC,CSVPDRTIGYTF